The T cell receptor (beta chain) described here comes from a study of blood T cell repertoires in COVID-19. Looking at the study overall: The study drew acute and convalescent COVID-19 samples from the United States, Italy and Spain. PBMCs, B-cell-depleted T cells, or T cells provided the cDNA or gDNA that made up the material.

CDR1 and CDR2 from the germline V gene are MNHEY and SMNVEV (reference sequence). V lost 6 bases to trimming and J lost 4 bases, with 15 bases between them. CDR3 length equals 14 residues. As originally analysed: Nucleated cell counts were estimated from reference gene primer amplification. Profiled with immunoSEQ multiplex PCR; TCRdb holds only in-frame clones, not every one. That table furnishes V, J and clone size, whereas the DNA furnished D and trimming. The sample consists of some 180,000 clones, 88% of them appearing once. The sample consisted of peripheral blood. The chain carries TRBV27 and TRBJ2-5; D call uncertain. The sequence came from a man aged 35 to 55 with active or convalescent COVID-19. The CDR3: CASSLRITGETQYF. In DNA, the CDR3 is TGTGCCAGCAGCCTCAGAATAACGGGAGAGACCCAGTACTTC.